Listed below are T cell receptor beta chains from one sample, sequenced in a study of blood T cell repertoires in COVID-19. The table came from immunoSEQ multiplex PCR; TCRdb's copy has only in-frame clones and leaves some out. Of 55,000 to 65,000 clones in the sample, 70% to 90% were seen once. Material: peripheral blood. These TCRs come from a human donor with active COVID-19. The donor label of this sample is uncertain. Both conserved end residues are part of each CDR3. A D gene is named only where the DNA matches it firmly. Rows give clone size only sometimes, using once, few, many, or a class for an expanded clone.

>TRBD2|TRBV7-8|TRBJ2-1|NA
TGTGCCAGCCTCTTCGCGGGGGGAAGGAGCTCCTACAATGAGCAGTTCTTC
CASLFAGGRSSYNEQFF
>NA|TRBV30|TRBJ1-1|many
TGTGCCTGGAGTGTAAGTGGGCTGGGTGAAGCTTTCTTT
CAWSVSGLGEAFF
>NA|TRBV7-2|TRBJ2-3|NA
TGTGCCAGCAGCCCATGGGGCCGTACGCAGTATTTT
CASSPWGRTQYF
>TRBD2|TRBV29-1|TRBJ2-1|NA
TGCAGCTATGAGGGTCTGGGGGAGGGCATCAATGAGCAGTTCTTC
CSYEGLGEGINEQFF
>NA|TRBV27|TRBJ1-5|once
TGTGCCAGCAGCCTGACAGCCTCCCGTCCCCAGCATTTT
CASSLTASRPQHF
>TRBD1|TRBV18|TRBJ2-7|NA
TGTGCCAGCACCTTAAATTCCGGGACAGAATACGAGCAGTACTTC
CASTLNSGTEYEQYF
>TRBD1|TRBV27|TRBJ1-1|NA
TGTGCCTCCGGGACAGGAGCCCATGACACTGAAGCTTTCTTT
CASGTGAHDTEAFF
>NA|TRBV3-1/TRBV3-2|TRBJ2-2|NA
TGTGCCAGCAGCCGAAGGGGTAATGGCGGGGAGCTGTTTTTT
CASSRRGNGGELFF
>NA|TRBV28|TRBJ2-1|NA
TGTGCCAGCAGTCGGGGGACAGCCCCTTACAATGAGCAGTTCTTC
CASSRGTAPYNEQFF
>NA|TRBV5-4|TRBJ2-7|NA
TGTGCCAGCGCTATAGGACAGTCCGCCTCCTACGAGCAGTACTTC
CASAIGQSASYEQYF
>NA|TRBV27|TRBJ1-1|NA
TGTGCCAGCAGTTTAGCCGGGACAAGGAACACTGAAGCTTTCTTT
CASSLAGTRNTEAFF
>TRBD2|TRBV7-9|TRBJ2-1|NA
TGTGCCAGCAGCTTAGGGACGACTAGCGAAAATGAGCAGTTCTTC
CASSLGTTSENEQFF
>NA|TRBV4-1|TRBJ1-5|NA
TGCGCCAGCAGCCAAGATAGTTACAGGCGGCAGCCCCAGCATTTT
CASSQDSYRRQPQHF
>NA|TRBV18|TRBJ1-6|NA
TGTGCCAGCTCACCCGGGGTTGAGGGCTCACCCCTCCACTTT
CASSPGVEGSPLHF
>NA|TRBV24-1|TRBJ2-5|NA
TGTGCCACCAGTGACGAGGAGACCCAGTACTTC
CATSDEETQYF
>NA|TRBV18|TRBJ1-4|NA
TGTGCCAGCTCACTCCGACAGGTTCCTAATGAAAAACTGTTTTTT
CASSLRQVPNEKLFF
>TRBD1|TRBV4-2|TRBJ1-4|few
TGTGCCAGCAGCCCTTATCCGGGACAGCAGAATGAAAAACTGTTTTTT
CASSPYPGQQNEKLFF
>TRBD2|TRBV18|TRBJ2-1|NA
TGTGCCAGCTCACCAAGCGGGAGGGATTACAATGAGCAGTTCTTC
CASSPSGRDYNEQFF
>NA|TRBV7-2|TRBJ2-7|NA
TGTGCCAGCAGCGCCACAGGCCCCTACGAGCAGTACTTC
CASSATGPYEQYF
>TRBD2|TRBV3-1/TRBV3-2|TRBJ2-7|NA
TGTGCCAGCAGCCAAGATCGGGGTAGCGGGATCTCCTACGAGCAGTACTTC
CASSQDRGSGISYEQYF
>NA|TRBV2|TRBJ1-1|NA
TGTGCCAGCACCCGAGGCGGGACGGTGAACACTGAAGCTTTCTTT
CASTRGGTVNTEAFF
>TRBD2|TRBV7-2|TRBJ2-7|NA
TGTGCCAGCAGCTTTCGCAGCACTAGCGGGGGGAGCTCCTACGAGCAGTACTTC
CASSFRSTSGGSSYEQYF